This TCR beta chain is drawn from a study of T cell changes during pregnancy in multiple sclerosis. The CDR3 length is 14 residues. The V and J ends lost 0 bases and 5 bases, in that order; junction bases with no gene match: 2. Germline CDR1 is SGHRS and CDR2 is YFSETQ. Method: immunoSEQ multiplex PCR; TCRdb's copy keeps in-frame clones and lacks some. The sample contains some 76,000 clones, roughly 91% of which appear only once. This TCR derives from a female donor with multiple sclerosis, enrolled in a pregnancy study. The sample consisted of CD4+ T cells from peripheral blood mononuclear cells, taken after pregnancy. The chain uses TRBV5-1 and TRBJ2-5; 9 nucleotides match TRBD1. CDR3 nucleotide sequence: TGCGCCAGCAGCTTGGGGGACAGGGATGAGACCCAGTACTTC. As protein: CASSLGDRDETQYF.